Shown below are 27 T cell receptor beta chains from a single sample sequenced in a study of T cells in localized non-small cell lung cancer. TCRdb keeps only in-frame clones here, not all; method: immunoSEQ multiplex PCR. Seen here are thousands of clones, roughly 25% observed once, and the top ten hold around 15%. Here the sequenced sample was lung tumor tissue, taken before any cancer treatment. The receptors originated from a man aged 40-75 years with stage III lung adenocarcinoma.

By its share, this clone is large. This chain uses TRBV11-3 with TRBJ2-2; D is undetermined. Trimming removed 5 bases from V and 0 bases from J, with 10 bases in between. Germline CDR1 and CDR2: SGHNT and YENEEA. The CDR3 contains 15 residues. The CDR3 DNA is TGTGCCAGCAGCCCCCCCACTCCGAACACCGGGGAGCTGTTTTTT. Translated: CASSPPTPNTGELFF.

By sample fraction, this clone is medium-sized. In nucleotides, the CDR3 is TGTGCCAGCAAGCGCGGAGGGGGAATGAACACTGAAGCTTTCTTT. This sequence encodes CASKRGGGMNTEAFF. The chain combines TRBV9 with TRBJ1-1; perhaps TRBD1 as D (6 bases). V gave up 6 bases and J gave up 0 bases, with 15 bases separating them. The CDR3 loop spans 15 amino acids. CDR1 and CDR2 from the germline V gene are SGDLS and YYNGEE.

This chain connects TRBV30 to TRBJ1-3; the D is unclear. Germline V gene sequence: CDR1 GTSNPN, CDR2 SVGIG (reference sequence). V was trimmed by 5 bases and J by 0 bases, leaving 11 bases between them. The CDR3 is 14 amino acids. CDR3 amino acids: CAWCEQSSGNTIYF. The CDR3 nucleotides read TGTGCCTGGTGCGAACAGAGCTCTGGAAACACCATATATTTT.

The chain combines TRBV25-1 with TRBJ1-1, with D possibly being TRBD1 (5 bases). V lost 5 bases, J lost 0 bases, and 22 bases lay in between. The CDR3 sequence is 18 residues long. Per germline, CDR1 MGHDK and CDR2 SYGVNS. Here the CDR3 reads CASSPTPRGVVVNTEAFF. CDR3 DNA sequence: TGTGCCAGCAGTCCAACCCCACGGGGGGTAGTGGTGAACACTGAAGCTTTCTTT.

This clone was seen only a few times. This chain uses TRBV12-2 with TRBJ2-5; the D call TRBD1 from the table was never checked on the DNA. TRBV12-2 is a listed pseudogene. The CDR3 is 14 residues long. In nucleotides, the CDR3 is TGTGCCAGTACGGTCAGGGGTGGGCGAGAGACCCAGTACTTC. Translation gives CASTVRGGRETQYF.

V gene TRBV6-8 combines with J gene TRBJ2-7; D is undetermined. This CDR3 contains 15 residues. The germline V gene has CDR1 MNHGY and CDR2 SAAAGT. With 5 bases removed from V and 0 bases from J, the gap between germline ends came to 14 bases. The CDR3 protein is CASSDLFSGSYEQYF. CDR3 nucleotides: TGTGCCAGCAGTGATCTCTTCTCGGGCTCCTACGAGCAGTACTTC.

The chain combines TRBV11-3 with TRBJ2-5; weak D call: TRBD2 (5 bases). Germline lookup yields CDR1 SGHNT and CDR2 YENEEA. Trimming stripped 7 bases from V and 3 bases from J, with 18 bases between. This CDR3 comprises 15 residues. CDR3 DNA sequence: TGTGCCAGCAACCTAGGAGGCTGGTTAGAAGAGACCCAGTACTTC. Its protein is CASNLGGWLEETQYF.

V gene TRBV6-8 combines with J gene TRBJ2-7, with TRBD1 as a possible D gene (7 bases). The CDR3 runs 15 residues. The germline V gene has CDR1 MNHGY and CDR2 SAAAGT. V was pared by 0 bases and J by 7 bases, with 16 bases between. The CDR3 DNA is TGTGCCAGCAGTTACTCTAGGGGGCTAGGGACTGAGCAGTACTTC. Its protein is CASSYSRGLGTEQYF.

The V call is TRBV15, the J call TRBJ1-3; tentatively, D is TRBD1 (5 bases). This CDR3 region has 16 residues. V dropped 0 bases and J dropped 4 bases, with 13 bases sitting between them. The V gene's germline CDR1 is LNHNV and CDR2 YYDKDF (reference sequence). Here the CDR3 DNA reads TGTGCCACCAGCAGAGAGATGACCGGGGCCGGAAACACCATATATTTT. It translates to CATSREMTGAGNTIYF.

This clone was observed many times. The chain couples TRBV11-3 to TRBJ2-3; 8 bases match TRBD2. Germline V lookup: CDR1 SGHNT, CDR2 YENEEA. The CDR3 loop spans 15 amino acids. V gave up 1 base and J gave up 1 base; unmatched junction bases: 1. CDR3 amino acids: CASSLVLAGTDTQYF. For the CDR3, the DNA is TGTGCCAGCAGCTTAGTACTAGCGGGCACAGATACGCAGTATTTT. Looking up the rest from reference TRBV11-3 and TRBJ2-3 gives the full variable domain: EAGVVQSPRYKIIEKKQPVAFWCNPISGHNTLYWYLQNLGQGPELLIRYENEEAVDDSQLPKDRFSAERLKGVDSTLKIQPAELGDSAVYLCASSLVLAGTDTQYFGPGTRLTVL.

This clone has more than one count but fewer than ten. The chain couples TRBV23-1 to TRBJ1-1, with D hard to call. TRBV23-1 is an open reading frame, and its role is uncertain. CDR3 length: 13 amino acids. V was clipped by 8 bases and J by 1 base, with 11 bases between them. CDR3 loop: CASSYKENTEAFF. CDR3 in DNA: TGCGCCAGCTCCTATAAGGAGAACACTGAAGCTTTCTTT.

The gene calls are TRBV11-3 and TRBJ2-1; TRBD1 matches 9 bases. CDR1 and CDR2 from the germline V gene are SGHNT and YENEEA. CDR3 length: 14 amino acids. After removal of 3 bases from V and 10 bases from J, the junction contained 7 bases not matched to a gene. The CDR3 DNA reads as TGTGCCAGCAGCTTGGGGCGGGACAGGGCCGAGCAGTTCTTC. Its protein product is CASSLGRDRAEQFF. Drawing the rest from reference TRBV11-3 and TRBJ2-1, the complete variable domain is EAGVVQSPRYKIIEKKQPVAFWCNPISGHNTLYWYLQNLGQGPELLIRYENEEAVDDSQLPKDRFSAERLKGVDSTLKIQPAELGDSAVYLCASSLGRDRAEQFFGPGTRLTVL.

The chain combines TRBV5-1 with TRBJ2-5, with TRBD2 matching 10 bases. From germline, CDR1 is SGHRS and CDR2 YFSETQ. Germline trimming cut 0 bases from V and 7 bases from J; bases unmatched to any gene: 3. The CDR3 runs 14 residues. The CDR3 bases are TGCGCCAGCAGCTTGGTACTAGCGGGGAGGACCCAGTACTTC. Translation: CASSLVLAGRTQYF.

The V call is TRBV19, the J call TRBJ2-2; 9 bases line up with TRBD1. This CDR3 is 14 amino acids long. Germline V CDR1 and CDR2: LNHDA, SQIVND (reference sequence). Losses at the gene ends were 10 bases for V and 6 bases for J; bases not matched to a gene: 9. The CDR3 here is CATDRGFQSGELFF. CDR3 DNA sequence: TGTGCCACTGACAGGGGGTTTCAATCCGGGGAGCTGTTTTTT.

This clone has only one observation. The chain is built from TRBV18 and TRBJ1-1; D is possibly TRBD1 (6 bases). V was clipped by 0 bases and J by 6 bases, with 20 bases between them. CDR3 length: 17 residues. Germline V lookup: CDR1 KGHSH, CDR2 LQKENI. In DNA form, the CDR3 reads TGTGCCAGCTCACCACCGACACAGGGTTTTCGGTCCGCTGAAGCTTTCTTT. Protein sequence: CASSPPTQGFRSAEAFF.

V usage is TRBV9 and J usage is TRBJ1-1, with 9 bases that match TRBD1. This CDR3 has 15 residues. V dropped 4 bases and J dropped 0; count of bases not matched to a gene: 4. The germline V gene has CDR1 SGDLS and CDR2 YYNGEE. CDR3 region: CASSPRTGVNTEAFF. The DNA for the CDR3 is TGTGCCAGCAGCCCGAGGACAGGGGTGAACACTGAAGCTTTCTTT.

The V gene is TRBV19, the J gene TRBJ2-2; TRBD2 is a possible D gene (6 bases). This CDR3 contains 15 residues. With 6 bases removed from V and 5 bases from J, the gap between germline ends came to 16 bases. Germline CDR1 is LNHDA and CDR2 is SQIVND (reference sequence). The CDR3: CASSQVQAGTGELFF. CDR3 DNA: TGTGCCAGTAGCCAAGTGCAGGCGGGGACCGGGGAGCTGTTTTTT.

By share of the sample, this clone is medium-sized. V gene TRBV11-3 combines with J gene TRBJ1-3, with 8 nucleotides matching TRBD1. The CDR3 covers 16 residues. Trimming at V came to 7 bases and at J to 2 bases, leaving 10 bases not matched to a gene. Germline CDR1 is SGHNT and CDR2 is YENEEA. The CDR3 sequence is CASIGQGASAGNTIYF. DNA for the CDR3: TGTGCCAGCATCGGGCAGGGGGCCTCTGCTGGAAACACCATATATTTT.

This clone has only a few counts. The chain combines TRBV28 with TRBJ2-7; D might be TRBD2 (6 bases). Germline V gene sequence: CDR1 MDHEN, CDR2 SYDVKM. Trimming cost V 8 bases and J 0 bases, with 11 bases left between them. The CDR3 is 13 residues long. The CDR3 bases are TGTGCCAGCCTAGCGATGGCCTCCTACGAGCAGTACTTC. Its protein product is CASLAMASYEQYF. Full variable domain (missing parts from reference TRBV28 and TRBJ2-7): DVKVTQSSRYLVKRTGEKVFLECVQDMDHENMFWYRQDPGLGLRLIYFSYDVKMKEKGDIPEGYSVSREKKERFSLILESASTNQTSMYLCASLAMASYEQYFGPGTRLTVT.

V usage is TRBV28 and J usage is TRBJ2-1; 12 nucleotides agree with TRBD2. The CDR3 is 14 amino acids. Trimming took 5 bases from V and 10 from J; bases not matched to a gene: 6. Germline V CDR1 and CDR2: MDHEN, SYDVKM. CDR3 bases: TGTGCCAGCAGTCGGTGGACTAGCGGGGAAGAGCAGTTCTTC. Translating gives CASSRWTSGEEQFF.

This sequence joins TRBV15 and TRBJ1-2, with a tentative D call TRBD1 (6 bases). Between the trimmed V and J ends, which lost 0 bases and 4 bases, there was a span of 12 bases. Germline V gives CDR1 LNHNV, CDR2 YYDKDF (reference sequence). The CDR3 runs to 15 residues. CDR3 in DNA: TGTGCCACCAGCAGAGATTCTCGGACAGTCTATGGCTACACCTTC. It translates to CATSRDSRTVYGYTF.

The V and J genes are TRBV28 and TRBJ1-5; no definite D call. V was shortened by 3 bases and J by 1 base, with 7 bases between the two germline ends. This CDR3 comprises 14 residues. Germline V lookup: CDR1 MDHEN, CDR2 SYDVKM. The CDR3 protein is CASSFYRSNQPQHF. The CDR3 DNA reads as TGTGCCAGCAGTTTTTACAGAAGCAATCAGCCCCAGCATTTT.

The chain couples TRBV12-1 to TRBJ2-2; the table's D call, TRBD2, was not checked against the DNA. TRBV12-1 counts as a pseudogene. The length of the CDR3 is 16 residues. The CDR3 here is CASSFRTSSVPGELFF. CDR3 coding DNA: TGTGCCAGCAGCTTCCGGACTAGTAGCGTTCCCGGGGAGCTGTTTTTT.

This chain uses TRBV19 with TRBJ1-5; TRBD1 is a possible D gene (6 bases). Trimming cost V 9 bases and J 1 base, with 13 bases left between them. Germline V gene lookup returns CDR1 LNHDA and CDR2 SQIVND (reference sequence). The CDR3 totals 14 residues. The CDR3 DNA follows: TGTGCCAGCCGACAGGACCCAAGCAATCAGCCCCAGCATTTT. Translation: CASRQDPSNQPQHF. Combining the CDR3 with reference TRBV19 and TRBJ1-5 gives the whole variable domain DGGITQSPKYLFRKEGQNVTLSCEQNLNHDAMYWYRQDPGQGLRLIYYSQIVNDFQKGDIAEGYSVSREKKESFPLTVTSAQKNPTAFYLCASRQDPSNQPQHFGDGTRLSIL.

This chain links TRBV18 with TRBJ2-7; 10 nucleotides align to TRBD1. The CDR3 totals 13 residues. After removal of 6 bases from V and 3 bases from J, the junction contained 2 bases not matched to a gene. Germline V gene lookup returns CDR1 KGHSH and CDR2 LQKENI. DNA of the CDR3: TGTGCCAGCTCCTGGACAGGGGGCTACGAGCAGTACTTC. Translated: CASSWTGGYEQYF. Full variable domain (rest looked up from reference TRBV18 and TRBJ2-7): NAGVMQNPRHLVRRRGQEARLRCSPMKGHSHVYWYRQLPEEGLKFMVYLQKENIIDESGMPKERFSAEFPKEGPSILRIQQVVRGDSAAYFCASSWTGGYEQYFGPGTRLTVT.

This rearrangement joins TRBV19 to TRBJ2-7; 8 positions match TRBD1. This CDR3 spans 14 amino acids. Germline assignment: CDR1 LNHDA and CDR2 SQIVND (reference sequence). J was trimmed by 2 bases and V by 5 bases; bases with no gene match: 5. CDR3 residues: CASSPRTGPYEQYF. DNA of the CDR3: TGTGCCAGTAGTCCGCGGACAGGGCCCTACGAGCAGTACTTC.

By sample fraction, this clone is medium-sized. The chain links TRBV6-8 to TRBJ1-2; 10 nucleotides agree with TRBD1. The germline CDR1 and CDR2 sequences are MNHGY and SAAAGT. CDR3 size: 14 residues. The junction had 4 bases not matched to a gene; V was cut back by 8 bases and J by 1 base. CDR3 residues: CASLRDRGNYGYTF. CDR3 DNA: TGTGCCAGCTTACGGGACAGGGGTAACTATGGCTACACCTTC.